This T cell receptor beta chain was observed in a study of molecular identifiers for immune sequencing clone quantification. Study overall: In replicates, RNA from approximately 20,000 or 100,000 naive CD8 cells was divided five ways and four parts were sequenced.

The CDR3 extends over 16 amino acids. V lost 3 bases and J lost 1, with 18 bases in between. Germline lookup yields CDR1 DFQATT and CDR2 SNEGSKA (reference sequence). TCRdb called the PCR reads again in MiXCR, with one record for every CDR3 protein. The table records tens of thousands of distinct CDR3 sequences, just over 35% of them present only once. The gene calls are TRBV20-1 and TRBJ2-5; tentatively, D is TRBD2 (5 bases). The receptor was isolated from a human donor in good health. Some libraries in this study had Jurkat cell RNA spiked in. The specimen sequenced was naive CD8+ T cells from blood, with Jurkat cell RNA spiked in. The subset was: FACS-sorted CD8+CD4-CCR7+CD45RA+ naive T cells. The CDR3 region has the DNA TGCAGTGCTAGCCCGTTAGAGGGATGGATCCAAGAGACCCAGTACTTC. Residues: CSASPLEGWIQETQYF.